This entry concerns a single TCR beta chain. The antigen is unknown. Trimming took 1 base from V and 2 from J, leaving 12 bases between them. The CDR3 length is 17 residues. In germline, CDR1 is LGHNA, CDR2 YSLEER. Time point specified: blood 2 weeks post-SBRT. Treatment defined: 15 Gy SBRT to primary tumor, nephrectomy 4 weeks later. The protocol was immunoSEQ multiplex PCR, while the TCRdb copy is restricted to in-frame clones and leaves out a portion. The sample shows approximately 79,000 clones, roughly 87% of them seen only once. This specimen comes from a study of radiation and T cells in renal cell carcinoma. Study results and limitations: No pretreatment tumor biopsies were available for baseline clonotypes.

The starting material was blood, obtained from a patient whose treatment included radiotherapy and nephrectomy. The chain is built from TRBV4-3 and TRBJ2-6; D not resolved. The origin of this receptor is a man in his sixties with renal cell carcinoma. The CDR3 loop is CASSQVISRAGANVLTF. The CDR3 DNA is TGCGCCAGCAGCCAAGTTATCTCCCGGGCTGGGGCCAACGTCCTGACTTTC.